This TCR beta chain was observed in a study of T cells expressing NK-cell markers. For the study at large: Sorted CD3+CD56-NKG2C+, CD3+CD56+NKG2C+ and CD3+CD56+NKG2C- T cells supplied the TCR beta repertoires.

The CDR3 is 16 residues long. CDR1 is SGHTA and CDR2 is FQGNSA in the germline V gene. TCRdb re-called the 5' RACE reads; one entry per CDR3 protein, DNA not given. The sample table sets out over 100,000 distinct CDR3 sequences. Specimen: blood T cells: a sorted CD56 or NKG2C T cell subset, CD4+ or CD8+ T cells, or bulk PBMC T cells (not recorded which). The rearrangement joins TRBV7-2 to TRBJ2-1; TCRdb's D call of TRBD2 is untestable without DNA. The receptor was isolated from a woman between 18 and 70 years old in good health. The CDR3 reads CASSSTGTSGNNEQFF.